A single sample is the source of the 16 T cell receptor beta chains below, sequenced in a study of cytomegalovirus exposure and HLA in healthy donors. The primer mix had 60 Vbeta and 13 Jbeta primers. The table came from immunoSEQ multiplex PCR; TCRdb's copy has only in-frame clones and leaves some out. The sample lists some 110,000 clones, less than 80% occurring once. The sequencing input was PBMCs. These receptors were obtained from a man in his fifties in good health and CMV-seronegative.

The chain links TRBV29-1 to TRBJ1-1, with D perhaps TRBD1 (5 bases). Per the germline V gene, CDR1 is SQVTM and CDR2 is ANQGSEA. V lost 5 bases and J lost 5, with 12 bases in between. CDR3 size: 12 residues. CDR3 sequence (DNA): TGCAGCGTTTCCCCGGGGGGAACTGAAGCTTTCTTT. This sequence encodes CSVSPGGTEAFF. The full variable domain, its missing parts supplied by reference TRBV29-1 and TRBJ1-1, is SAVISQKPSRDICQRGTSLTIQCQVDSQVTMMFWYRQQPGQSLTLIATANQGSEATYESGFVIDKFPISRPNLTFSTLTVSNMSPEDSSIYLCSVSPGGTEAFFGQGTRLTVV.

V and J are TRBV10-3 and TRBJ1-3, with 7 bases matching TRBD1. CDR1 is ENHRY, CDR2 SYGVKD, per germline. With V trimmed by 7 bases and J by 4 bases, 7 bases remained unmatched. The CDR3 covers 14 residues. CDR3 bases: TGTGCCATCAAACTCCAGGGGGACGGAAACACCATATATTTT. Amino acids: CAIKLQGDGNTIYF.

There are a few counts of this clone. The chain is built from TRBV6-1 and TRBJ1-3; possibly TRBD1 for D (5 bases). Per the germline V gene, CDR1 is MNHNS and CDR2 is SASEGT. This CDR3 region has 14 residues. V lost 0 bases and J 4 bases, leaving 7 bases between the germline ends. CDR3 amino acids: CASSEAGRGNTIYF. CDR3 bases: TGTGCCAGCAGTGAAGCGGGGCGCGGAAACACCATATATTTT.

V and J are TRBV7-9 and TRBJ2-5; possible D gene TRBD2, 7 bases. CDR3 size: 13 residues. V lost 5 bases and J 4 bases, leaving 11 bases between the germline ends. Germline CDR1 SEHNR, CDR2 FQNEAQ (reference sequence). The DNA for the CDR3 is TGTGCCAGCAGCGGAGGGGGGGGAGAGACCCAGTACTTC. Residues: CASSGGGGETQYF. The full variable domain, with the rest looked up from reference TRBV7-9 and TRBJ2-5, is DTGVSQNPRHKITKRGQNVTFRCDPISEHNRLYWYRQTLGQGPEFLTYFQNEAQLEKSRLLSDRFSAERPKGSFSTLEIQRTEQGDSAMYLCASSGGGGETQYFGPGTRLLVL.

The chain employs TRBV7-9 and TRBJ2-3; possible D gene TRBD1, 6 bases. Trimming left V 3 bases short and J 4 bases short, with 17 bases between. Germline CDR1 SEHNR, CDR2 FQNEAQ (reference sequence). There are 16 residues in the CDR3. CDR3 DNA: TGTGCCAGCAGCTTTGAGAGGACAGTACTCGCAGATACGCAGTATTTT. This translates into CASSFERTVLADTQYF.

In nucleotides, the CDR3 is TGCGCCAGCAGCCTATCGGGACTAGCGGGCTCCTACGAGCAGTACTTC. Its protein is CASSLSGLAGSYEQYF. The V call is TRBV5-1, the J call TRBJ2-7, with 12 bases lining up with TRBD2. The germline V gene has CDR1 SGHRS and CDR2 YFSETQ. CDR3 length: 16 amino acids. The V gene end was trimmed by 4 bases and the J gene end by 0 bases; junction bases not matched to a gene: 5.

This chain connects TRBV2 to TRBJ2-5, with D tentatively TRBD1 (5 bases). CDR3 length: 13 residues. V lost 5 bases to trimming and J lost 2 bases, with 9 bases between them. Germline CDR1 reads SNHLY; CDR2 reads FYNNEI. The chain's CDR3 is CASSRQLQETQYF. CDR3 nucleotides: TGTGCCAGCAGTCGACAGCTTCAAGAGACCCAGTACTTC.

This clone appeared once. The chain recombines TRBV4-2 with TRBJ2-5, with 14 nucleotides matching TRBD2. Germline V gene data show CDR1 as LGHNA and CDR2 as YNFKEQ. This CDR3 region has 16 residues. The ends lost 3 bases at V and 4 bases at J; junction bases unmatched: 4. The CDR3 is CASSQTSGGALETQYF. The CDR3 region has the DNA TGTGCCAGCAGCCAGACTAGCGGGGGGGCCCTAGAGACCCAGTACTTC.

This rearrangement joins TRBV28 to TRBJ2-7, with D possibly being TRBD2 (6 bases). The V end lost 4 bases, the J end lost 2 bases, and 12 bases lay between the germline ends. CDR3 length: 14 residues. Per germline, CDR1 MDHEN and CDR2 SYDVKM. This CDR3 is CASSSTGLTYEQYV. In DNA, the CDR3 is TGTGCCAGCAGTTCAACGGGACTCACCTACGAGCAGTACGTC.

This clone was detected a few times. This chain links TRBV4-1 with TRBJ1-4, with TRBD1 matching 7 bases. Germline V CDR1 and CDR2: MGHRA, YSYEKL. This CDR3 contains 14 residues. With V trimmed by 2 bases and J by 10 bases, 7 bases remained unmatched. The chain's CDR3 is CASSQRDRAGKLFF. The CDR3 bases are TGCGCCAGCAGCCAAAGGGACAGAGCAGGAAAACTGTTTTTT.

This chain links TRBV7-9 with TRBJ1-5; 7 bases align to TRBD1. Trimming at V came to 1 base and at J to 5 bases, leaving 5 bases not matched to a gene. The germline gives CDR1 SEHNR, CDR2 FQNEAQ (reference sequence). The CDR3 totals 15 residues. CDR3 nucleotides: TGTGCCAGCAGCTTAGACCAGGGGGGCGATCAGCCCCAGCATTTT. Translating gives CASSLDQGGDQPQHF.

The chain carries TRBV28 and TRBJ2-6; 7 bases match TRBD1. Germline lookup yields CDR1 MDHEN and CDR2 SYDVKM. V dropped 4 bases and J dropped 2; count of bases not matched to a gene: 5. CDR3 length equals 16 residues. This chain's CDR3 is CASSSPQGAGANVLTF. Here the CDR3 DNA reads TGTGCCAGCAGTTCACCTCAGGGGGCTGGGGCCAACGTCCTGACTTTC.

This CDR3 reads CASSPGGSYEQYV. The DNA for the CDR3 is TGTGCCAGCTCCCCGGGGGGATCCTACGAGCAGTACGTC. The chain links TRBV18 to TRBJ2-7; 7 bases align to TRBD2. Germline assignment: CDR1 KGHSH and CDR2 LQKENI. With 6 bases clipped from V and 1 base from J, the junction kept 3 bases outside the gene matches. The CDR3 consists of 13 residues.

The chain employs TRBV2 and TRBJ1-6, with unresolved D. This CDR3 contains 14 residues. Per germline, CDR1 SNHLY and CDR2 FYNNEI. V lost 8 bases and J lost 7, with 15 bases in between. The CDR3 sequence: CASLALWSNSPLHF. CDR3 sequence (DNA): TGTGCCAGCCTAGCACTCTGGAGCAATTCACCCCTCCACTTT. Full variable domain (remainder filled in from reference TRBV2 and TRBJ1-6): EPEVTQTPSHQVTQMGQEVILRCVPISNHLYFYWYRQILGQKVEFLVSFYNNEISEKSEIFDDQFSVERPDGSNFTLKIRSTKLEDSAMYFCASLALWSNSPLHFGNGTRLTVT.

There are a few counts of this clone. V and J are TRBV9 and TRBJ2-7, with D perhaps matching TRBD1 (6 bases). V lost 4 bases and J 3 bases, leaving 14 bases between the germline ends. Germline V CDR1 and CDR2: SGDLS, YYNGEE. There are 14 residues in the CDR3. The CDR3 loop is CASSPRQVSYEQYF. The CDR3 coding sequence is TGTGCCAGCAGCCCGAGACAGGTTAGCTACGAGCAGTACTTC. The whole variable domain, filled in from reference TRBV9 and TRBJ2-7, reads DSGVTQTPKHLITATGQRVTLRCSPRSGDLSVYWYQQSLDQGLQFLIQYYNGEERAKGNILERFSAQQFPDLHSELNLSSLELGDSALYFCASSPRQVSYEQYFGPGTRLTVT.

This CDR3 reads CASSLPGGQGSYGYTF. CDR3 bases: TGTGCCAGCAGCTTACCAGGGGGGCAAGGTTCCTATGGCTACACCTTC. The rearrangement links TRBV5-4 to TRBJ1-2, with TRBD1 matching over 7 bases. The CDR3 runs 16 residues. Germline-derived CDR1 and CDR2 are SGHNT and YYREEE (reference sequence). The J segment lost 4 bases and the V segment lost 2 bases, leaving 11 bases of the junction unmatched.